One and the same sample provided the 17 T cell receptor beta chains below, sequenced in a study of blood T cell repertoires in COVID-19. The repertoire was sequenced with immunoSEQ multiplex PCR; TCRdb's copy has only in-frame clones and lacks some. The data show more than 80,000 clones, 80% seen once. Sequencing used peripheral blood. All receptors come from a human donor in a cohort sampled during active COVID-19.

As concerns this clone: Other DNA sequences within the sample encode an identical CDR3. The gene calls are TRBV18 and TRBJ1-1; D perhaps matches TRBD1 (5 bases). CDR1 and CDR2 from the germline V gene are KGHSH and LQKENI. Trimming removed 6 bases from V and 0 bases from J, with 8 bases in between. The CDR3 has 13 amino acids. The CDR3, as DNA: TGTGCCAGCTCTGGGGGGATGAACACTGAAGCTTTCTTT. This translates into CASSGGMNTEAFF.

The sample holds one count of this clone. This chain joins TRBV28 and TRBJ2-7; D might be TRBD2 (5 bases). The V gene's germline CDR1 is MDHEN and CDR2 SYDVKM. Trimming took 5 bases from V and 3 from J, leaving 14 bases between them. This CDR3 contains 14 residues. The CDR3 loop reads CASSPFGIHYEQYF. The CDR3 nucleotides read TGTGCCAGCAGTCCGTTCGGGATACACTACGAGCAGTACTTC.

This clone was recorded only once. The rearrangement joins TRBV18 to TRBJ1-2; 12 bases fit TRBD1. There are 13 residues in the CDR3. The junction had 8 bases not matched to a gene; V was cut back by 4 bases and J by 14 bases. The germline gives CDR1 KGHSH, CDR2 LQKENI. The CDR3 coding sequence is TGTGCCAGCTCACAGGGACAGGGGGCGCAGTGGACCTTC. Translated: CASSQGQGAQWTF.

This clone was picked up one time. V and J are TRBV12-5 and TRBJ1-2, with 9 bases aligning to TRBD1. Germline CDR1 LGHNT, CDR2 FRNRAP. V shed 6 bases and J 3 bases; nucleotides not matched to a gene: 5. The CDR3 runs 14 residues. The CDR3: CASGRDRAHYGYTF. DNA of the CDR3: TGTGCTAGTGGCCGGGACAGGGCCCACTATGGCTACACCTTC.

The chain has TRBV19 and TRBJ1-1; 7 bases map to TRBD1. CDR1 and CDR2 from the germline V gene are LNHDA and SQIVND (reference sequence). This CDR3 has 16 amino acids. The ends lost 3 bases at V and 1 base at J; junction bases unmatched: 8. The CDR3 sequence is CASSIPRGSGNTEAFF. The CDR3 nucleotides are TGTGCCAGTAGTATCCCCAGGGGGTCGGGGAACACTGAAGCTTTCTTT. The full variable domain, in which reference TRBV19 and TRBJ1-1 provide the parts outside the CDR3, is DGGITQSPKYLFRKEGQNVTLSCEQNLNHDAMYWYRQDPGQGLRLIYYSQIVNDFQKGDIAEGYSVSREKKESFPLTVTSAQKNPTAFYLCASSIPRGSGNTEAFFGQGTRLTVV.

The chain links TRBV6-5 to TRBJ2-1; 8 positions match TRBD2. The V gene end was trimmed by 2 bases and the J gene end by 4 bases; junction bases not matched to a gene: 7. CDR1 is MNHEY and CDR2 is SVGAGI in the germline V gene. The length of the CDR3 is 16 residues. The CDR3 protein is CASSYIQRGRYNEQFF. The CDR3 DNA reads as TGTGCCAGCAGTTACATACAGCGGGGGCGTTACAATGAGCAGTTCTTC.

CDR3 in DNA: TGTGCCAGCAGTTCACACCGGACAGTGAGGAAACGAAGCTCCTACAATGAGCAGTTCTTC. Residues: CASSSHRTVRKRSSYNEQFF. This chain links TRBV6-2 or TRBV6-3 with TRBJ2-1, with D perhaps matching TRBD1 (6 bases). Germline V lookup: CDR1 MNHEY, CDR2 SVGEGT. Trimming pared 4 bases from V and 0 bases from J, leaving 25 bases between. The length of the CDR3 is 20 residues.

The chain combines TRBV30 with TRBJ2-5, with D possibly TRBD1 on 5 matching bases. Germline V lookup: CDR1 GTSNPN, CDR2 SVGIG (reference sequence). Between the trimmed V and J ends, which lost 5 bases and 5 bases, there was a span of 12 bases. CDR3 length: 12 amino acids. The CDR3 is CAWGGAVETQYF. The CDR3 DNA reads TGTGCCTGGGGTGGGGCGGTTGAGACCCAGTACTTC.

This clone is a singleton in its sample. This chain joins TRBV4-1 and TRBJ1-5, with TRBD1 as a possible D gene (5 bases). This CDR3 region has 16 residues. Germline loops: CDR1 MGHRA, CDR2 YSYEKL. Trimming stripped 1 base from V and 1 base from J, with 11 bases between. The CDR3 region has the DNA TGCGCCAGCAGCCAAGCCGGGGGGGGGAGCAATCAGCCCCAGCATTTT. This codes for CASSQAGGGSNQPQHF.

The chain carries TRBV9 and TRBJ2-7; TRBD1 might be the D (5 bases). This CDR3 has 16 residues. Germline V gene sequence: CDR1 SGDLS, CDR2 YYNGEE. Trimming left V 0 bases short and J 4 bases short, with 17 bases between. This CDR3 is CASSVGPGRALYEQYF. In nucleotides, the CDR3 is TGTGCCAGCAGCGTAGGCCCGGGCAGGGCCTTGTACGAGCAGTACTTC.

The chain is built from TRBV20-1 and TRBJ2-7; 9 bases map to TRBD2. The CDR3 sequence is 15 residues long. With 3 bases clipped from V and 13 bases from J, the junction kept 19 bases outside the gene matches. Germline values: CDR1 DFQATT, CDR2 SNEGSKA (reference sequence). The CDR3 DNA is TGCAGTGCTAGTTACATTAGGGAGCGGGAGGACCTCTCTTACTTC. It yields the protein CSASYIREREDLSYF.

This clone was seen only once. This CDR3 reads CASRHRSGTAINTGELFF. The CDR3 region has the DNA TGTGCCAGCAGACACCGATCGGGGACAGCGATAAACACCGGGGAGCTGTTTTTT. The chain uses TRBV7-8 and TRBJ2-2, with 7 bases fitting TRBD1. This CDR3 is 18 amino acids long. From germline, CDR1 is SGHVS and CDR2 FQNEAQ. V lost 6 bases, J lost 2 bases, and 15 bases stayed unmatched.

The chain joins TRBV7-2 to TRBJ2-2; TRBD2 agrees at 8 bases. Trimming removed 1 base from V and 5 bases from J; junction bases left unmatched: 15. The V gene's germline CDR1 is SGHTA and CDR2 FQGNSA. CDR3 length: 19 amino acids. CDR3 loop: CASSLDGGAGRLKTGELFF. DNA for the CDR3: TGTGCCAGCAGCTTAGACGGGGGGGCCGGGAGGCTAAAGACCGGGGAGCTGTTTTTT.

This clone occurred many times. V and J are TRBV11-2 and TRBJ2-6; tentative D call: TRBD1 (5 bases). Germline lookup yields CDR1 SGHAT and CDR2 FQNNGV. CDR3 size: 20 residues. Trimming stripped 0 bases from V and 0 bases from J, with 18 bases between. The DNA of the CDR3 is TGTGCCAGCAGCTTAGATCCCCTTACAGGTTACCTCTCTGGGGCCAACGTCCTGACTTTC. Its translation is CASSLDPLTGYLSGANVLTF. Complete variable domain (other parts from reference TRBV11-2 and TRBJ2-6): EAGVAQSPRYKIIEKRQSVAFWCNPISGHATLYWYQQILGQGPKLLIQFQNNGVVDDSQLPKDRFSAERLKGVDSTLKIQPAKLEDSAVYLCASSLDPLTGYLSGANVLTFGAGSRLTVL.

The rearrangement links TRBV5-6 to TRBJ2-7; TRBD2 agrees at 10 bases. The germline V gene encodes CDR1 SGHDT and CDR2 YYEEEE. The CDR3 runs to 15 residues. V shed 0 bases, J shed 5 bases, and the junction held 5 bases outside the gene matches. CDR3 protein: CASSLGTSGFNEQYF. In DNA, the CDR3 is TGTGCCAGCAGCTTGGGGACTAGCGGTTTCAACGAGCAGTACTTC.

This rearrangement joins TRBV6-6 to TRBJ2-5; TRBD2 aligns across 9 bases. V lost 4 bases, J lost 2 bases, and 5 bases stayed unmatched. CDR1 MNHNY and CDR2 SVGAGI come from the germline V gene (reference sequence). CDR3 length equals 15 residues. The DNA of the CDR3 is TGTGCCAGCAGTTTTTCGACTAGCGGACAAGAGACCCAGTACTTC. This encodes CASSFSTSGQETQYF.

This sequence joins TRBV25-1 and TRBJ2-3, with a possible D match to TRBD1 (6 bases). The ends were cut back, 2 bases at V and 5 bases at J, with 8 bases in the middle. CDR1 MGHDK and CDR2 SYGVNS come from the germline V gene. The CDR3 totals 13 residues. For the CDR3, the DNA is TGTGCCAGCAGTGAAGTAGGGGGAGATACGCAGTATTTT. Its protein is CASSEVGGDTQYF.